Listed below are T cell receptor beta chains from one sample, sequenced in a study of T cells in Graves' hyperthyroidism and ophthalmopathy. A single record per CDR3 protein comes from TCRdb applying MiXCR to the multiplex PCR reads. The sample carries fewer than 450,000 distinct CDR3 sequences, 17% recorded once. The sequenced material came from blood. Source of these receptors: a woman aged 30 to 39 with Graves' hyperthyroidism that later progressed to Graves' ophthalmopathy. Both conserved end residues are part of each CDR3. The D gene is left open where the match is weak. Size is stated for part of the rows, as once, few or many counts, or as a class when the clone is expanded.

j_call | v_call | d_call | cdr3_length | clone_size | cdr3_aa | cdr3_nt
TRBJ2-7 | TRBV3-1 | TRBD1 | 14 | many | CASSDRADSYEQYF | TGTGCCAGCAGCGACAGGGCTGACTCCTACGAGCAGTACTTC
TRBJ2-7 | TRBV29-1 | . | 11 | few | CSVARSYEQYF | TGCAGCGTTGCCAGATCCTACGAGCAGTACTTC
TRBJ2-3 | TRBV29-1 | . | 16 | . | CSVEIRVLTSTDTQYF | TGCAGCGTTGAAATTCGGGTCCTAACTAGCACAGATACGCAGTATTTT
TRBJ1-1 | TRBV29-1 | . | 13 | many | CSVETQEGTEAFF | TGCAGCGTTGAAACCCAGGAGGGCACTGAAGCTTTCTTT
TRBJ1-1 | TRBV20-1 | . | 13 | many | CSASRGPDTEAFF | TGCAGTGCTAGTCGTGGACCGGACACTGAAGCTTTCTTT
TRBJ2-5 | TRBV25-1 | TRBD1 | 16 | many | CASSHTGTDLQETQYF | TGTGCCAGCAGTCATACCGGGACAGATCTTCAAGAGACCCAGTACTTC
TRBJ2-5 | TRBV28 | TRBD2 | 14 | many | CASSLSGSEETQYF | TGTGCCAGCAGTTTAAGCGGGAGTGAGGAGACCCAGTACTTC
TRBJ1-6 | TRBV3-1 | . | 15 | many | CASSQATRANSPLHF | TGTGCCAGCAGCCAAGCGACTCGGGCGAATTCACCCCTCCACTTT
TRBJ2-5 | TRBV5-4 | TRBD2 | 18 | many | CASSAGTSGGVLGETQYF | TGTGCCAGCAGCGCAGGGACTAGCGGGGGGGTGTTGGGCGAGACCCAGTACTTC
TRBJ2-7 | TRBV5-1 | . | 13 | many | CASSWSQGYEQYF | TGCGCCAGCAGCTGGTCACAAGGCTACGAGCAGTACTTC
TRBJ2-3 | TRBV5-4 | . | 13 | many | CASSQDYTDTQYF | TGTGCCAGCAGCCAAGACTACACAGATACGCAGTATTTT
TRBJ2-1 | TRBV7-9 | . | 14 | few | CASSPWTDHNEQFF | TGTGCCAGCAGCCCTTGGACGGATCACAATGAGCAGTTCTTC
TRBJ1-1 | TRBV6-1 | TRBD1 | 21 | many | CASRPQPGQAMHRGSNTEAFF | TGTGCCAGCAGACCTCAGCCGGGACAGGCTATGCACCGGGGCTCGAACACTGAAGCTTTCTTT
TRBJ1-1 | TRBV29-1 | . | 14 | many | CSVPLRGAGTEAFF | TGCAGCGTTCCCCTGCGAGGGGCAGGCACTGAAGCTTTCTTT
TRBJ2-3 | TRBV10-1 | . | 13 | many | CASSESLTDTQYF | TGCGCCAGCAGTGAGTCGTTAACAGATACGCAGTATTTT
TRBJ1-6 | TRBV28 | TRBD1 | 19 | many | CASSGWGTGGGSYNSPLHF | TGTGCCAGCAGTGGATGGGGGACAGGAGGGGGCTCCTATAATTCACCCCTCCACTTT
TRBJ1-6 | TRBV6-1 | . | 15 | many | CASSQLGGRNSPLHF | TGTGCCAGCTCCCAGTTAGGAGGGCGCAATTCACCCCTCCACTTT
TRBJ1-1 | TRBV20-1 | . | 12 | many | CSANTGSPEAFF | TGCAGTGCGAATACAGGGTCGCCTGAAGCTTTCTTT
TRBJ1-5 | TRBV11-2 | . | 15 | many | CASSLTGGSNQPQHF | TGTGCCAGCAGTTTGACCGGGGGGAGCAATCAGCCCCAGCATTTT
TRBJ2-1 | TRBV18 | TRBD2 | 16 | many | CASSPGGTSASNEQFF | TGTGCCAGCTCACCAGGCGGGACTAGCGCCTCAAATGAGCAGTTCTTC
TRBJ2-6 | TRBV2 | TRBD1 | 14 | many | CASSVTGGANVLTF | TGTGCCAGCTCAGTGACAGGGGGGGCCAACGTCCTGACTTTC
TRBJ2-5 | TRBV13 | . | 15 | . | CASSAQGAAEGTQYF | TGTGCCAGCAGCGCACAGGGAGCGGCTGAGGGGACCCAGTACTTC
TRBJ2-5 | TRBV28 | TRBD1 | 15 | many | CASSSDRAVQETQYF | TGTGCCAGCAGTTCCGACAGGGCGGTCCAAGAGACCCAGTACTTC
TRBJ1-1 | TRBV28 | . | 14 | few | CASSLRGLGTEAFF | TGTGCCAGCAGTTTACGTGGGCTGGGGACTGAAGCTTTCTTT
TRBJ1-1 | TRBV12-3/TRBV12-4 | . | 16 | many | CASTLLPSPSNTEAFF | TGTGCCAGCACCCTACTCCCCTCACCTTCGAACACTGAAGCTTTCTTT
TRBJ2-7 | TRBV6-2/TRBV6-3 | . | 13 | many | CASSQDPGYEQYF | TGTGCCAGCAGTCAGGACCCGGGCTACGAGCAGTACTTC
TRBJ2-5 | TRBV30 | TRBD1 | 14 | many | CAWRKQGFRETQYF | TGTGCCTGGAGGAAACAGGGGTTCCGGGAGACCCAGTACTTC
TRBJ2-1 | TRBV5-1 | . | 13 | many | CASKTVVENEQFF | TGCGCCAGCAAGACGGTTGTTGAAAATGAGCAGTTCTTC
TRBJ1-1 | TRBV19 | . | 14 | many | CATTALDRDTEAFF | TGTGCCACCACTGCCCTTGATCGGGACACTGAAGCTTTCTTT
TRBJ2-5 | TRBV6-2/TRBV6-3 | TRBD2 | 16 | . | CASSYGRLAGGETQYF | TGTGCCAGCAGTTACGGAAGACTAGCGGGGGGGGAGACCCAGTACTTC
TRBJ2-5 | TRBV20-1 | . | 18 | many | CSARDLPGGGGYQETQYF | TGCAGTGCTAGAGACTTGCCAGGGGGAGGTGGATACCAAGAGACCCAGTACTTC
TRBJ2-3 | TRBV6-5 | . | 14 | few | CASSYLAGADTQYF | TGTGCCAGCAGTTACTTGGCAGGGGCAGATACGCAGTATTTT
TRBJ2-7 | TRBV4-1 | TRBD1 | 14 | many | CASSRWTGGDEQYF | TGCGCCAGCAGCCGATGGACAGGGGGGGACGAGCAGTACTTC
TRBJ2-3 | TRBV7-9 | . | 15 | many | CASSSPGGIGDTQYF | TGTGCCAGCAGCTCACCAGGGGGGATCGGAGATACGCAGTATTTT
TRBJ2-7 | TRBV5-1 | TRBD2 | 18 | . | CASSLAPRLAGARNEQYF | TGCGCCAGCAGCTTGGCCCCCCGGCTAGCGGGGGCTCGGAACGAGCAGTACTTC
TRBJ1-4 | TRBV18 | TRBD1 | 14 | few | CASSEGQGREKLFF | TGTGCCAGCTCAGAGGGACAGGGACGGGAAAAACTGTTTTTT
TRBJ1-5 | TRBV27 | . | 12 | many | CASSYSGQPQHF | TGTGCCAGCAGTTACTCGGGGCAGCCCCAGCATTTT
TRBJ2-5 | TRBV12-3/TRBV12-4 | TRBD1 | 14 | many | CASSKTGPQETQYF | TGTGCCAGCAGCAAGACAGGGCCGCAAGAGACCCAGTACTTC
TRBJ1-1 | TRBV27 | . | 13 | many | CASSSLQGTEAFF | TGTGCCAGCAGTTCCTTGCAGGGCACTGAAGCTTTCTTT
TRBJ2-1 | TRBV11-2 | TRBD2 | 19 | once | CASSLRLAEGPGGGNEQFF | TGTGCCAGCAGCTTACGACTAGCGGAGGGGCCAGGGGGTGGGAATGAGCAGTTCTTC
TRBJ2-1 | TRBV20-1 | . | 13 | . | CSAAASSYNEQFF | TGCAGTGCCGCAGCTAGCTCCTACAATGAGCAGTTCTTC
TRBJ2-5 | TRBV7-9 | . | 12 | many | CASREGKETQYF | TGTGCCAGCAGAGAGGGGAAGGAGACCCAGTACTTC